This T cell receptor beta chain emerged from a study of blood T cell repertoires in COVID-19. The protocol was immunoSEQ multiplex PCR, while the TCRdb copy is restricted to in-frame clones and leaves out a portion. This repertoire shows about 480,000 clones, 70% to 90% found once; its top ten account for approximately 8%. This clone has a single count. The CDR3 extends over 15 amino acids. The rearrangement joins TRBV21-1 to TRBJ1-1; TRBD1, the table's D call, was not compared with the DNA. TRBV21-1 is labeled a pseudogene. Sequenced sample: PBMCs or T cells enriched from blood (not recorded which). This TCR derives from a woman aged 60-70 years who had recovered from COVID-19. The CDR3 sequence: CASSKNWTGRTEAFF. The CDR3 DNA reads TGTGCCAGCAGCAAAAATTGGACAGGGCGCACTGAAGCTTTCTTT.